These 5 T cell receptor beta chains were all obtained from the same sample, sequenced in a study of identical twins. TCRdb reprocessed the 5' RACE reads via MiXCR and lists one record per CDR3 protein. Of about 1.7 million distinct CDR3 sequences listed, about 31% were seen once; the top ten hold around 0.3%. The sequenced sample was cord blood. These receptors were obtained from a newborn girl in good health.

The rearrangement joins TRBV14 to TRBJ2-7; TRBD2 matches at 8 bases. The V gene's germline CDR1 is SGHDN and CDR2 FVKESK. The J segment lost 3 bases and the V segment lost 1 base, leaving 11 bases of the junction unmatched. This CDR3 comprises 17 residues. For the CDR3, the DNA is TGTGCCAGCAGCCAAGCCTCCATTCGGGGGGGCGGCTACGAGCAGTACTTC. It specifies CASSQASIRGGGYEQYF.

The chain employs TRBV7-2 and TRBJ2-1, with D tentatively TRBD1 or TRBD2 (5 bases each). The J call could be wrong; TRBJ2-7 is a better fit for the DNA end. The CDR3 is made up of 16 amino acids. The V gene's germline CDR1 is SGHTA and CDR2 FQGNSA. The CDR3 reads CASSWGSLIIYNEQYF. CDR3 bases: TGTGCCAGCAGCTGGGGGAGTCTCATTATATACAATGAGCAGTACTTC.

The chain couples TRBV5-1 to TRBJ2-2; 13 nucleotides line up with TRBD2. The J segment lost 0 bases and the V segment lost 4 bases, leaving 9 bases of the junction unmatched. The germline gives CDR1 SGHRS, CDR2 YFSETQ. The CDR3 length is 19 residues. The CDR3 loop is CASSTGLAGALSNTGELFF. The DNA for the CDR3 is TGCGCCAGCAGCACCGGACTAGCGGGGGCCCTCTCGAACACCGGGGAGCTGTTTTTT.

V is TRBV11-2 and J is TRBJ2-1; possibly TRBD1 for D (5 bases). This CDR3 comprises 12 residues. V lost 3 bases to trimming and J lost 12 bases, with 12 bases between them. CDR1 SGHAT and CDR2 FQNNGV come from the germline V gene. CDR3 residues: CASSLVQDGQFF. In DNA, the CDR3 is TGTGCCAGCAGCTTGGTACAGGATGGGCAGTTCTTC. The variable domain in full, with the rest retrieved from reference TRBV11-2 and TRBJ2-1, is EAGVAQSPRYKIIEKRQSVAFWCNPISGHATLYWYQQILGQGPKLLIQFQNNGVVDDSQLPKDRFSAERLKGVDSTLKIQPAKLEDSAVYLCASSLVQDGQFFGPGTRLTVL.

This clonotype occurred a few times. The chain couples TRBV11-1 to TRBJ2-1, with 11 bases lining up with TRBD2. The CDR3 extends over 15 amino acids. V was pared by 3 bases and J by 9 bases, with 7 bases of the junction left unmatched. Germline V gene sequence: CDR1 SGHAT, CDR2 FQDESV (reference sequence). This CDR3 is CASSLTSGKYSEQFF. CDR3 sequence (DNA): TGTGCCAGCAGCTTGACTAGCGGGAAATATTCTGAGCAGTTCTTC.